This entry concerns a single T cell receptor (beta chain). From germline, CDR1 is ENHRY and CDR2 SYGVKD. The CDR3 runs 15 residues. The ends were cut back, 3 bases at V and 3 bases at J, with 12 bases in the middle. TCRdb re-analysed the RT-PCR reads in MiXCR, keeping a single row per CDR3 protein. The sample includes fewer than 800,000 distinct CDR3 sequences, approximately 15% of them seen just once. The source material was memory CD4+ T cells from blood. The TCR was taken from a female donor in good health, serving as a healthy control. The rearrangement uses TRBV10-3 and TRBJ1-5; D uncertain. The CDR3 DNA reads TGTGCCATCAGTGACAATGTTCAGACCAATCAGCCCCAGCATTTT. It codes for CAISDNVQTNQPQHF.